These 21 T cell receptor beta chains were all obtained from the same sample, sequenced in a study of T cell repertoires in cytomegalovirus infection. TCRdb itself ran the reads through MiXCR, one entry per CDR3 protein. This sample has hundreds of thousands of distinct CDR3 sequences, with approximately 34% found just once. Sequences were obtained from PBMCs. The receptors shown here come from a human donor in good health (CMV status not recorded). Some clones in this sample may be carry-over from other donors' samples.

This clonotype was observed a few times. In nucleotides, the CDR3 is TGTGCCAGCAGTTCCCTGACTGTAGGGACACCCGCGAACACCGGGGAGCTGTTTTTT. Amino acid sequence: CASSSLTVGTPANTGELFF. The chain uses TRBV27 and TRBJ2-2, with D tentatively TRBD1 (6 bases). The V end lost 4 bases, the J end lost 0 bases, and 21 bases lay between the germline ends. In germline, CDR1 is MNHEY, CDR2 SMNVEV (reference sequence). The CDR3 is 19 residues long.

A few counts support this clonotype. The rearrangement links TRBV11-2 to TRBJ2-7, with TRBD2 matching 13 bases. Trimming cost V 1 base and J 5 bases; bases outside gene matches: 5. The CDR3 is made up of 16 amino acids. From germline, CDR1 is SGHAT and CDR2 FQNNGV. The CDR3, as DNA: TGTGCCAGCAGCTTAGGGGTGGGACTAGCGGGACACGAGCAGTACTTC. This gives the protein CASSLGVGLAGHEQYF.

The chain has TRBV12-5 and TRBJ1-2; 8 bases are shared with TRBD1. V lost 4 bases, J lost 6 bases, and 7 bases stayed unmatched. This CDR3 comprises 14 residues. Per germline, CDR1 LGHNT and CDR2 FRNRAP. CDR3 protein: CASGSETGVHGYTF. CDR3 nucleotides: TGTGCTAGTGGTTCAGAGACAGGGGTCCATGGCTACACCTTC.

J is TRBJ2-2 and V is TRBV29-1, with 8 bases that match TRBD2. V shed 7 bases, J shed 3 bases, and the junction held 10 bases outside the gene matches. CDR1 and CDR2 (germline): SQVTM, ANQGSEA. The CDR3 spans 15 residues. The CDR3 loop reads CSAWASGPHTGELFF. In nucleotides, the CDR3 is TGCAGCGCATGGGCTAGCGGGCCCCACACCGGGGAGCTGTTTTTT.

Only a few counts were recorded for this clonotype. This chain joins TRBV24-1 and TRBJ2-3; tentative D call: TRBD1 (6 bases). The CDR3 length is 15 residues. The V gene lost 4 bases and the J gene lost 2 bases, with 12 bases spanning the gap. Germline CDR1 and CDR2: KGHDR and SFDVKD. The CDR3, as DNA: TGTGCCACCAGTGAAGCCAGGGGCGCCACAGATACGCAGTATTTT. Protein product: CATSEARGATDTQYF.

The sample holds many counts of this clonotype. The J gene is TRBJ2-4, the V gene TRBV5-1; no clear D gene. This CDR3 comprises 14 residues. The ends were cut back, 4 bases at V and 0 bases at J, with 8 bases in the middle. CDR1 and CDR2 from the germline V gene are SGHRS and YFSETQ. CDR3 in DNA: TGCGCCAGCAGCGCTACGGTAGCCAAAAACATTCAGTACTTC. Translating gives CASSATVAKNIQYF. Full variable domain (missing parts from reference TRBV5-1 and TRBJ2-4): KAGVTQTPRYLIKTRGQQVTLSCSPISGHRSVSWYQQTPGQGLQFLFEYFSETQRNKGNFPGRFSGRQFSNSRSEMNVSTLELGDSALYLCASSATVAKNIQYFGAGTRLSVL.

The J gene is TRBJ2-7, the V gene TRBV27, with TRBD1 matching 7 bases. CDR1 MNHEY and CDR2 SMNVEV come from the germline V gene (reference sequence). The J segment lost 7 bases and the V segment lost 2 bases, leaving 14 bases of the junction unmatched. The CDR3 contains 16 residues. Written as DNA, the CDR3 is TGTGCCAGCAGTTTAAACCCGACAGGGATCCTTGGGGAGCAGTACTTC. The encoded protein is CASSLNPTGILGEQYF.

The rearrangement uses TRBV28 and TRBJ1-5, with TRBD1 matching 8 bases. V shed 2 bases, J shed 6 bases, and the junction held 12 bases outside the gene matches. CDR3 size: 17 residues. CDR1 and CDR2 from the germline V gene are MDHEN and SYDVKM. CDR3 amino acids: CASSLRTGKVRTQPQHF. CDR3 coding DNA: TGTGCCAGCAGTTTAAGGACAGGGAAGGTTCGAACTCAGCCCCAGCATTTT. Full variable domain (missing parts from reference TRBV28 and TRBJ1-5): DVKVTQSSRYLVKRTGEKVFLECVQDMDHENMFWYRQDPGLGLRLIYFSYDVKMKEKGDIPEGYSVSREKKERFSLILESASTNQTSMYLCASSLRTGKVRTQPQHFGDGTRLSIL.

This clonotype was found many times. The chain recombines TRBV25-1 with TRBJ2-1, with D unclear. CDR3 length equals 12 residues. Per the germline V gene, CDR1 is MGHDK and CDR2 is SYGVNS. Trimming pared 4 bases from V and 5 bases from J, leaving 6 bases between. CDR3 sequence (DNA): TGTGCCAGCAGTGGATGGGACAATGAGCAGTTCTTC. Amino acid sequence: CASSGWDNEQFF. The variable domain in full, with the rest retrieved from reference TRBV25-1 and TRBJ2-1, is EADIYQTPRYLVIGTGKKITLECSQTMGHDKMYWYQQDPGMELHLIHYSYGVNSTEKGDLSSESTVSRIRTEHFPLTLESARPSHTSQYLCASSGWDNEQFFGPGTRLTVL.

The CDR3 sequence is CASSSGTSGSSYNEQFF. DNA of the CDR3: TGTGCCAGCAGCTCAGGGACTAGCGGGAGCTCCTACAATGAGCAGTTCTTC. The chain has TRBV7-9 and TRBJ2-1, with 14 bases that match TRBD2. In germline, CDR1 is SEHNR, CDR2 FQNEAQ (reference sequence). The CDR3 is 17 residues long. Trimming took 4 bases from V and 0 from J; bases not matched to a gene: 2.

This clonotype showed up just a few times. The rearrangement uses TRBV6-1 and TRBJ2-3; weak D call: TRBD1 (5 bases). V shed 4 bases and J shed 4 bases, with 18 bases lying between them. Looked up from germline, CDR1 is MNHNS and CDR2 is SASEGT. The CDR3 extends over 16 amino acids. Here the CDR3 DNA reads TGTGCCAGCAGTGCCGCATCAGGGCGTCTGTCAGATACGCAGTATTTT. It codes for CASSAASGRLSDTQYF.

The V and J genes are TRBV28 and TRBJ2-3, with 11 nucleotides matching TRBD2. The CDR3 totals 14 residues. CDR1 is MDHEN and CDR2 is SYDVKM in the germline V gene. With 8 bases clipped from V and 4 bases from J, the junction kept 5 bases outside the gene matches. The DNA of the CDR3 is TGTGCCAGCGGTACTAGCGGGAGTGCAGATACGCAGTATTTT. Amino acids: CASGTSGSADTQYF.

This clonotype was counted at least ten times. The rearrangement joins TRBV7-6 to TRBJ2-7; 7 positions match TRBD2. The CDR3 is 16 amino acids. Germline-derived CDR1 and CDR2 are SGHVS and FNYEAQ. V was pared by 1 base and J by 2 bases, with 8 bases of the junction left unmatched. The CDR3 DNA is TGTGCCAGCAGCTTAGATCCTAGCGGTACCCCCTACGAGCAGTACTTC. It is translated as CASSLDPSGTPYEQYF.

The chain employs TRBV19 and TRBJ1-6; 8 bases align to TRBD1. Germline V gives CDR1 LNHDA, CDR2 SQIVND (reference sequence). The ends lost 7 bases at V and 2 bases at J; junction bases unmatched: 7. CDR3 length: 16 residues. The CDR3 sequence is CASKPDRAAYNSPLHF. CDR3 coding DNA: TGTGCCAGTAAACCGGACAGGGCCGCCTATAATTCACCCCTCCACTTT.

This clonotype was counted once. The chain is built from TRBV6-1 and TRBJ2-5; either TRBD1 or TRBD2 may fit D (5 bases each). Germline loops: CDR1 MNHNS, CDR2 SASEGT. V lost 4 bases and J lost 7, with 22 bases in between. This CDR3 comprises 16 residues. CDR3: CASSVGVGTGYGTQYF. The CDR3 nucleotides read TGTGCCAGCAGTGTCGGGGTTGGCACAGGCTATGGGACCCAGTACTTC.

The V call is TRBV19, the J call TRBJ2-1; the D is unclear. This CDR3 comprises 15 residues. Germline loops: CDR1 LNHDA, CDR2 SQIVND (reference sequence). V was trimmed by 4 bases and J by 7 bases, leaving 17 bases between them. Here the CDR3 DNA reads TGTGCCAGTAGTACCAGACTGATCACCCTGAATGAGCAGTTCTTC. Amino acid sequence: CASSTRLITLNEQFF. Using reference TRBV19 and TRBJ2-1 for the parts outside the CDR3, the full variable domain is DGGITQSPKYLFRKEGQNVTLSCEQNLNHDAMYWYRQDPGQGLRLIYYSQIVNDFQKGDIAEGYSVSREKKESFPLTVTSAQKNPTAFYLCASSTRLITLNEQFFGPGTRLTVL.

The chain combines TRBV7-9 with TRBJ1-4; a possible D gene is TRBD1 (6 bases). Looked up from germline, CDR1 is SEHNR and CDR2 is FQNEAQ (reference sequence). CDR3 length: 14 residues. V was pared by 8 bases and J by 5 bases, with 15 bases between. The CDR3 DNA reads TGTGCCAGCTCGGAGACAGGACGAAATGAAAAACTGTTTTTT. This gives the protein CASSETGRNEKLFF.

The rearrangement joins TRBV28 to TRBJ1-5; D is undetermined. Germline CDR1 reads MDHEN; CDR2 reads SYDVKM. With 5 bases removed from V and 0 bases from J, the gap between germline ends came to 14 bases. CDR3 length: 16 amino acids. CDR3 sequence (DNA): TGTGCCAGCAGTCCCGCCAGGATCCTTAGCAATCAGCCCCAGCATTTT. Translation gives CASSPARILSNQPQHF.

This chain joins TRBV24-1 and TRBJ1-2; D is possibly TRBD1 (5 bases). The CDR3 is made up of 16 amino acids. Germline lookup yields CDR1 KGHDR and CDR2 SFDVKD. Deletions cut 4 bases from V and 5 bases from J, with 19 bases between. CDR3 in amino acids: CATSDTSGTGTYGYTF. In DNA form, the CDR3 reads TGTGCCACCAGTGACACCTCCGGGACCGGGACGTATGGCTACACCTTC.

This clonotype was recorded many times. The J gene is TRBJ2-3, the V gene TRBV7-2; TRBD2 aligns across 8 bases. Looked up from germline, CDR1 is SGHTA and CDR2 is FQGNSA. This CDR3 has 14 residues. J lost 5 bases, V lost 5 bases, and 6 bases had no gene match. Written as DNA, the CDR3 is TGTGCCAGCAGCCCCCGGCTAGCGGGAGATACGCAGTATTTT. Protein: CASSPRLAGDTQYF.

This clonotype appeared a few times. The V call is TRBV11-2, the J call TRBJ2-5, with 8 positions matching TRBD2. CDR3 length equals 17 residues. Germline V CDR1 and CDR2: SGHAT, FQNNGV. V shed 4 bases and J 2 bases; nucleotides not matched to a gene: 12. The CDR3 protein is CASSSRFGGGSQETQYF. The DNA for the CDR3 is TGTGCCAGCAGCTCCCGCTTCGGGGGGGGGAGTCAAGAGACCCAGTACTTC.